This TCR beta chain comes out of a study of T cell responses to AZD1222 COVID-19 vaccine. Study-level results: After the peak T cell response, and only then, were repertoires sampled. Only a handful of AZD1222 recipients, about six in all, had baseline seropositivity.

As to this clone: Its cognate antigen is unknown.

The protocol was immunoSEQ multiplex PCR, while the TCRdb copy is restricted to in-frame clones and leaves out a portion. The sample contains about 110,000 clones, approximately 86% of which appear only once. The specimen comprised peripheral blood, sampled on day 0 of AZD1222 vaccination. The clonotype originates from an adult in good health.

The CDR3 sequence: CASSPAGGPSYEQYF. CDR3 in DNA: TGTGCCAGTAGTCCGGCAGGGGGCCCCTCCTACGAGCAGTACTTC. This chain uses TRBV19 with TRBJ2-7; TRBD1 matches 8 bases. The CDR3 has 15 amino acids. The germline V gene encodes CDR1 LNHDA and CDR2 SQIVND (reference sequence). With 5 bases clipped from V and 0 bases from J, the junction kept 6 bases outside the gene matches.